This entry lists 19 T cell receptor beta chains sequenced from one sample in a study of patients and donors after allogeneic stem cell transplantation. TCRdb passed the RT-PCR reads through MiXCR, listing each CDR3 protein once. The table shows about a million distinct CDR3 sequences, with more than 15% occurring only once. Sequencing was carried out using blood, either unsorted or a sorted T cell fraction (not recorded which). These receptors all stem from a human donor who was either an allogeneic HSCT recipient or a stem cell or donor lymphocyte infusion donor (not recorded which). It is not recorded whose cells these are; they may come from a transplant donor.

In DNA form, the CDR3 reads TGTGCCAGCAGCCCATACCCAGCGGGAGGTGGAGAGCAGTACTTC. Translating it yields CASSPYPAGGGEQYF. This chain joins TRBV7-9 and TRBJ2-7; 9 bases map to TRBD2. The CDR3 consists of 15 residues. J was trimmed by 7 bases and V by 5 bases; bases with no gene match: 12. Germline V gene sequence: CDR1 SEHNR, CDR2 FQNEAQ (reference sequence).

This clonotype was counted a few times. The chain uses TRBV12-3 or TRBV12-4 and TRBJ2-3; the D gene is possibly TRBD2 (6 bases). V was trimmed by 3 bases and J by 6 bases, leaving 25 bases between them. The CDR3 is 18 residues long. The CDR3 DNA reads TGTGCCAGCAGTTTTTCGGAGCGGGCACCTAGAATCCCGGATACGCAGTATTTT. This sequence encodes CASSFSERAPRIPDTQYF.

This chain joins TRBV4-2 and TRBJ2-2; D may correspond to TRBD1 or TRBD2 (5 bases each). Germline CDR1 and CDR2: LGHNA and YNFKEQ. The CDR3 has 15 residues. The ends were cut back, 0 bases at V and 3 bases at J, with 8 bases in the middle. The DNA for the CDR3 is TGTGCCAGCAGCCAAGAGGGACCCTACACCGGGGAGCTGTTTTTT. Its translation is CASSQEGPYTGELFF.

A few counts support this clonotype. The CDR3 nucleotides are TGCAGTGCTAGAGATTCGTCGGGATCTCAAGAGACCCAGTACTTC. Its protein is CSARDSSGSQETQYF. The V and J genes are TRBV20-1 and TRBJ2-5, with D perhaps matching TRBD2 (5 bases). Trimming removed 0 bases at V and 2 bases at J, with 13 bases between. The CDR3 is 15 amino acids. CDR1 and CDR2 (germline): DFQATT, SNEGSKA (reference sequence).

This clonotype appeared many times. The chain recombines TRBV5-5 with TRBJ2-7; 9 positions match TRBD2. V shed 3 bases, J shed 3 bases, and the junction held 4 bases outside the gene matches. The CDR3 has 14 amino acids. Germline V CDR1 and CDR2: SGHKS, YYEKEE (reference sequence). The CDR3 DNA reads as TGTGCCAGCAGCTGGACTAGCGCGAACTACGAGCAGTACTTC. Residues: CASSWTSANYEQYF.

This clonotype was recorded at least ten times. The DNA of the CDR3 is TGTGCCAGCACCGGACAGGGATTTTACAATGAGCAGTTCTTC. Encoded protein: CASTGQGFYNEQFF. The chain links TRBV25-1 to TRBJ2-1; 8 positions agree with TRBD1. Germline V CDR1 and CDR2: MGHDK, SYGVNS. V lost 7 bases and J lost 4; bases outside the gene matches: 6. The CDR3 extends over 14 amino acids. Full variable domain (rest looked up from reference TRBV25-1 and TRBJ2-1): EADIYQTPRYLVIGTGKKITLECSQTMGHDKMYWYQQDPGMELHLIHYSYGVNSTEKGDLSSESTVSRIRTEHFPLTLESARPSHTSQYLCASTGQGFYNEQFFGPGTRLTVL.

The sample holds a few counts of this clonotype. V is TRBV4-3 and J is TRBJ2-3; 9 bases fit TRBD2. The junction had 9 bases not matched to a gene; V was cut back by 0 bases and J by 5 bases. CDR3 length: 17 amino acids. Germline V gene data show CDR1 as LGHNA and CDR2 as YSLEER. The CDR3, as DNA: TGCGCCAGCAGCCAAGATCGGGCCAGCGGGGGGCAAGATACGCAGTATTTT. It is translated as CASSQDRASGGQDTQYF.

The rearrangement uses TRBV5-6 and TRBJ2-5, with D hard to call. V gave up 1 base and J gave up 2 bases, with 9 bases separating them. Germline values: CDR1 SGHDT, CDR2 YYEEEE. This CDR3 has 14 residues. The CDR3 here is CASSLWRIQETQYF. The CDR3, as DNA: TGTGCCAGCAGCTTGTGGCGGATACAAGAGACCCAGTACTTC.

This clonotype was observed a handful of times. The chain links TRBV12-3 or TRBV12-4 to TRBJ1-5; 7 bases match TRBD1. This CDR3 contains 15 residues. V trimming: 5 bases; J trimming: 6 bases; junction bases outside the gene matches: 10. CDR3: CASSQTGVLSQPQHF. DNA for the CDR3: TGTGCCAGCAGTCAAACAGGGGTACTGAGTCAGCCCCAGCATTTT.

This clonotype has only a few counts. The chain carries TRBV30 and TRBJ2-2; 8 bases are a match to TRBD2. The CDR3 is 16 residues long. The V segment lost 4 bases and the J segment 2 bases; nucleotides outside the gene matches: 9. From germline, CDR1 is GTSNPN and CDR2 SVGIG (reference sequence). The DNA for the CDR3 is TGTGCCTGGATTCGGGAGGGAACACCTAACACCGGGGAGCTGTTTTTT. Translating it yields CAWIREGTPNTGELFF.

As regards this clonotype: One end of the junction is discordant with germline, which a read error may explain. J is TRBJ1-2 and V is TRBV2; D remains ambiguous. The CDR3 contains 8 residues. Germline CDR1 reads SNHLY; CDR2 reads FYNNEI. CDR3 coding DNA: TGTGCCAGCAGCCCGGGCAACTTC. As protein: CASSPGNF.

The V gene is TRBV5-1, the J gene TRBJ1-1; D unresolved. Deletions cut 0 bases from V and 0 bases from J, with 6 bases between. This CDR3 is 14 amino acids long. In germline, CDR1 is SGHRS, CDR2 YFSETQ. CDR3 coding DNA: TGCGCCAGCAGCTTGGGGATCCTGAACACTGAAGCTTTCTTT. Amino acids: CASSLGILNTEAFF.

This clonotype was detected only a few times. The J gene is TRBJ1-2, the V gene TRBV20-1, with 7 positions matching TRBD1. Trimming removed 3 bases from V and 4 bases from J; junction bases left unmatched: 8. This CDR3 has 14 amino acids. Germline V CDR1 and CDR2: DFQATT, SNEGSKA (reference sequence). CDR3 amino acids: CSARRWTGAYGYTF. The CDR3 DNA sequence: TGCAGTGCTAGGAGGTGGACAGGAGCCTATGGCTACACCTTC.

The chain has TRBV11-2 and TRBJ2-7, with 10 nucleotides matching TRBD2. Germline V gene sequence: CDR1 SGHAT, CDR2 FQNNGV. J lost 2 bases, V lost 0 bases, and 13 bases had no gene match. The CDR3 is 19 residues long. CDR3 residues: CASSLELGSGGLSTYEQYF. Written as DNA, the CDR3 is TGTGCCAGCAGCTTAGAGTTGGGTAGCGGGGGGCTCAGTACCTACGAGCAGTACTTC. Supplemented by reference TRBV11-2 and TRBJ2-7, the full variable domain reads EAGVAQSPRYKIIEKRQSVAFWCNPISGHATLYWYQQILGQGPKLLIQFQNNGVVDDSQLPKDRFSAERLKGVDSTLKIQPAKLEDSAVYLCASSLELGSGGLSTYEQYFGPGTRLTVT.

This clonotype was seen more than once but under ten times. The chain is built from TRBV6-5 and TRBJ1-3; 7 bases fit TRBD1. CDR1 and CDR2 from the germline V gene are MNHEY and SVGAGI. Unmatched junction bases numbered 12, after V lost 1 base and J lost 0 bases. This CDR3 region has 19 residues. The CDR3 reads CASSYLGGGRLSSGNTIYF. DNA for the CDR3: TGTGCCAGCAGTTACTTAGGGGGCGGCCGCCTTTCCTCTGGAAACACCATATATTTT.

The chain links TRBV9 to TRBJ2-1; weak D call: TRBD1 (6 bases). Germline V lookup: CDR1 SGDLS, CDR2 YYNGEE. V was pared by 7 bases and J by 9 bases, with 14 bases between. This CDR3 region has 12 residues. CDR3 sequence (DNA): TGTGCCAGCGGGGGCTTATCGAGTGAGCAGTTCTTC. Its protein is CASGGLSSEQFF.

This clonotype appeared a few times. The chain recombines TRBV18 with TRBJ1-1; 7 bases are a match to TRBD1. The CDR3 runs 14 residues. Germline V gives CDR1 KGHSH, CDR2 LQKENI. V was clipped by 2 bases and J by 6 bases; unmatched bases: 6. In DNA form, the CDR3 reads TGTGCCAGCTCACCAGGAAAGGGGGCGGCTGAAGCTTTCTTT. This sequence encodes CASSPGKGAAEAFF.

A few counts support this clonotype. The CDR3 nucleotides are TGCAGTGCTAGAGGCGTCAGGGGTCCGAACGAGCAGTACTTC. It specifies CSARGVRGPNEQYF. This sequence joins TRBV20-1 and TRBJ2-7; D perhaps matches TRBD1 (6 bases). Trimming removed 1 base from V and 5 bases from J, with 15 bases in between. CDR1 and CDR2 (germline): DFQATT, SNEGSKA (reference sequence). The CDR3 covers 14 residues.

This clonotype was seen a handful of times. This chain uses TRBV4-1 with TRBJ2-7, with D perhaps matching TRBD1 or TRBD2 (5 bases each). The CDR3 length is 16 residues. Per germline, CDR1 MGHRA and CDR2 YSYEKL. Trimming left V 0 bases short and J 3 bases short, with 15 bases between. The DNA for the CDR3 is TGCGCCAGCAGCCAAGAGGGGCGGGCAGGCGACTACGAGCAGTACTTC. This codes for CASSQEGRAGDYEQYF.